This TCR beta chain was sequenced for a study of T cells in Graves' hyperthyroidism and ophthalmopathy. The hyperthyroidism was newly diagnosed and had lasted under 2 months; the patients were aged 18 to 65. Pregnant or lactating patients were excluded, as were those with uncontrolled infection or other autoimmune disease. The germline CDR1 and CDR2 sequences are LGHDT and YNNKEL (reference sequence). With 1 base removed from V and 9 bases from J, the gap between germline ends came to 19 bases. The CDR3 is 16 amino acids. Study-level results: Among thyroid clonotypes expanded above 0.001, most also appeared in blood. Stable hyperthyroidism was separated from ophthalmopathy by a model based on 13 V-J features.

This clonotype turned up a few times. Its antigen is currently unknown. Amplification of TCR beta CDR3 regions used RNA as the template. Initially, a first-round RT-PCR of the TCR CDR3 employed the HTBI primer set. TCRdb re-called the multiplex PCR reads with MiXCR, one entry per CDR3 protein. The repertoire holds approximately 360,000 distinct CDR3 sequences, with around 25% as singletons. This receptor was taken from a man in his forties or fifties with Graves' hyperthyroidism. The chain links TRBV3-1 to TRBJ1-3; D might be TRBD1 (6 bases). The sequenced sample was blood. CDR3 amino acids: CASSQGDIPNWGTIYF. The DNA for the CDR3 is TGTGCCAGCAGCCAAGGGGACATCCCGAACTGGGGCACCATATATTTT.